Each of the 27 T cell receptor beta chains below was sequenced from the same sample in a study of regulatory T cells in long-lasting Graves disease. Time point reported: newly diagnosed GD, antithyroid drugs for less than 3 months. With RNA extracted from PBMCs as input, the TCR library was made. For TCR beta, libraries came from iRepertoire HTBI primers and Arm-PCR of CDR3 regions. TCRdb recomputed calls from the multiplex PCR reads with MiXCR, one row per CDR3 protein. The sample holds about 220,000 distinct CDR3 sequences, 15% to 20% seen once. The specimen comprised peripheral blood mononuclear cells (PBMCs), sampled at new diagnosis, from a patient treated with antithyroid drugs. These receptors were obtained from a female donor with Graves disease.

Points on this clonotype: A far larger clone is just one base off, so this is likely a read error. The chain has TRBV2 and TRBJ2-3; TRBD1 is a possible D gene (6 bases). In germline, CDR1 is SNHLY, CDR2 FYNNEI. The CDR3 spans 11 residues. The CDR3 protein is CASRSQGEASF. CDR3 bases: TGTGCCAGCAGGTCACAGGGTGAAGCTTCCTTT.

In its sample, this clonotype was seen many times. The chain recombines TRBV7-2 with TRBJ2-5, with 7 positions matching TRBD2. The CDR3 is 15 amino acids. CDR1 SGHTA and CDR2 FQGNSA come from the germline V gene. With V trimmed by 0 bases and J by 5 bases, 6 bases remained unmatched. CDR3 loop: CASSLAGQGGETQYF. The CDR3 bases are TGTGCCAGCAGCTTAGCGGGTCAGGGAGGGGAGACCCAGTACTTC.

This clonotype was detected many times. The chain couples TRBV2 to TRBJ2-3; 7 bases agree with TRBD2. The length of the CDR3 is 14 residues. J was trimmed by 0 bases and V by 6 bases; bases with no gene match: 3. Germline assignment: CDR1 SNHLY and CDR2 FYNNEI. CDR3 in DNA: TGTGCCAGCAGCCGACTAGCAAGCACAGATACGCAGTATTTT. Encoded protein: CASSRLASTDTQYF. Variable domain in full (rest from reference TRBV2 and TRBJ2-3): EPEVTQTPSHQVTQMGQEVILRCVPISNHLYFYWYRQILGQKVEFLVSFYNNEISEKSEIFDDQFSVERPDGSNFTLKIRSTKLEDSAMYFCASSRLASTDTQYFGPGTRLTVL.

For this clonotype: A much larger clone differs from this one at a single base, so this may be a read error. It is likely a read error, because the conserved phenylalanine at the end of the CDR3 is missing. This chain links TRBV19 with TRBJ1-4; the D is unclear. The CDR3 spans 15 residues. V lost 7 bases to trimming and J lost 1 base, with 13 bases between them. Germline CDR1 is LNHDA and CDR2 is SQIVND (reference sequence). The CDR3 here is CASTAEVGTNEKLFS. CDR3 bases: TGTGCCAGTACGGCGGAGGTTGGAACTAATGAAAAACTGTTTTCT.

This clonotype occurred a few times. V and J are TRBV14 and TRBJ1-1; D uncertain. The CDR3 contains 12 residues. Between the trimmed V and J ends, which lost 5 bases and 3 bases, there was a span of 7 bases. CDR1 SGHDN and CDR2 FVKESK come from the germline V gene. The DNA for the CDR3 is TGTGCCAGCAGCAAGGGATACACTGAAGCTTTCTTT. Translated, it gives CASSKGYTEAFF.

The sample holds many counts of this clonotype. This sequence joins TRBV20-1 and TRBJ2-7, with 10 bases matching TRBD2. CDR3 length: 15 residues. V was pared by 6 bases and J by 5 bases, with 13 bases of the junction left unmatched. CDR1 and CDR2 from the germline V gene are DFQATT and SNEGSKA (reference sequence). This CDR3 reads CSATKTTSGKDEQYF. CDR3 coding DNA: TGCAGTGCCACCAAAACCACTAGCGGGAAGGACGAGCAGTACTTC.

This clonotype was detected only once. This likely stems from a read error, as it lies one base from a far larger clone. The chain is built from TRBV7-2 and TRBJ2-5; 7 bases fit TRBD2. From germline, CDR1 is SGHTA and CDR2 FQGNSA. With V trimmed by 0 bases and J by 11 bases, 12 bases remained unmatched. The CDR3 has 15 amino acids. This chain's CDR3 is CASSLAGGRVVEQYF. The CDR3, as DNA: TGTGCCAGCAGCTTAGCGGGAGGGCGAGTTGTTGAGCAGTACTTC.

This clonotype turned up a few times. A junction boundary mismatches the germline segment, possibly from a read error. This sequence joins TRBV2 and TRBJ2-7, with TRBD2 identical over 7 bases. The germline gives CDR1 SNHLY, CDR2 FYNNEI. The CDR3 runs to 14 residues. Here the CDR3 reads CVSSEDGGYYEQYF. The CDR3, as DNA: TGTGTCAGCAGTGAAGACGGGGGGTACTACGAGCAGTACTTC.

The chain joins TRBV19 to TRBJ2-5; D remains unclear. CDR1 is LNHDA, CDR2 SQIVND, per germline (reference sequence). Between the trimmed V and J ends, which lost 5 bases and 6 bases, there was a span of 13 bases. The CDR3 covers 13 residues. CDR3 protein: CASSLQYLKTQYF. The CDR3 DNA reads as TGTGCCAGTAGTTTGCAGTATCTCAAGACCCAGTACTTC. Full variable domain (remainder filled in from reference TRBV19 and TRBJ2-5): DGGITQSPKYLFRKEGQNVTLSCEQNLNHDAMYWYRQDPGQGLRLIYYSQIVNDFQKGDIAEGYSVSREKKESFPLTVTSAQKNPTAFYLCASSLQYLKTQYFGPGTRLLVL.

The sample holds many counts of this clonotype. This rearrangement joins TRBV14 to TRBJ2-2; TRBD2 agrees at 13 bases. J gave up 7 bases and V 3 bases, and 8 bases lay outside the gene matches. The CDR3 has 17 amino acids. Germline values: CDR1 SGHDN, CDR2 FVKESK. In nucleotides, the CDR3 is TGTGCCAGCAGCCAGGTGCCGGGACTAGCGGGAAACGGGGAGCTGTTTTTT. It yields the protein CASSQVPGLAGNGELFF.

This clonotype was detected ten times or more. This chain links TRBV9 with TRBJ2-1, with D possibly TRBD2 on 6 matching bases. V was cut by 3 bases and J by 5 bases, with 15 bases left in between. This CDR3 contains 15 residues. CDR1 and CDR2 from the germline V gene are SGDLS and YYNGEE. CDR3 sequence: CASSAEGQYNNEQFF. The CDR3 nucleotides read TGTGCCAGCAGCGCGGAGGGCCAGTATAACAATGAGCAGTTCTTC.

On this clonotype: A much larger clonotype is one base distant, so this may be a read error. The chain uses TRBV20-1 and TRBJ2-1; TRBD2 might be the D (6 bases). Germline V gives CDR1 DFQATT, CDR2 SNEGSKA (reference sequence). The CDR3 is 15 residues long. The CDR3 DNA is TGCAGTGCTAGTTTGACGGGAGATACCTACAATGGGCAGTTCTTC. Amino acid sequence: CSASLTGDTYNGQFF.

In its sample, this clonotype was seen many times. The chain carries TRBV14 and TRBJ2-1, with 8 bases matching TRBD2. The V gene end was trimmed by 1 base and the J gene end by 4 bases; junction bases not matched to a gene: 9. CDR1 and CDR2 from the germline V gene are SGHDN and FVKESK. The CDR3 is 17 amino acids. The CDR3 DNA follows: TGTGCCAGCAGCCAAGTGAGCGGGAGCTCCTATTACAATGAGCAGTTCTTC. Residues: CASSQVSGSSYYNEQFF. The complete variable domain, with remaining parts taken from reference TRBV14 and TRBJ2-1, reads EAGVTQFPSHSVIEKGQTVTLRCDPISGHDNLYWYRRVMGKEIKFLLHFVKESKQDESGMPNNRFLAERTGGTYSTLKVQPAELEDSGVYFCASSQVSGSSYYNEQFFGPGTRLTVL.

Ten or more counts support this clonotype. This chain connects TRBV20-1 to TRBJ1-3, with no clear D. Deletions cut 3 bases from V and 0 bases from J, with 9 bases between. The length of the CDR3 is 14 residues. Germline loops: CDR1 DFQATT, CDR2 SNEGSKA (reference sequence). In DNA form, the CDR3 reads TGCAGTGCTAGCGTGGCCGTCTCTGGAAACACCATATATTTT. This sequence encodes CSASVAVSGNTIYF.

The sample holds many counts of this clonotype. CDR3 coding DNA: TGTGCCAGCAGCGGGCCCGGCCTAAGCAATCAGCCCCAGCATTTT. It translates to CASSGPGLSNQPQHF. V is TRBV2 and J is TRBJ1-5; D uncertain. Germline V gene lookup returns CDR1 SNHLY and CDR2 FYNNEI. V was pared by 6 bases and J by 1 base, with 13 bases between. The CDR3 contains 15 residues.

This clonotype was detected a few times. The CDR3 region is CATSDQLAGSYNEQFF. The CDR3 nucleotides are TGTGCCACCAGTGACCAACTAGCGGGTTCCTACAATGAGCAGTTCTTC. This rearrangement joins TRBV24-1 to TRBJ2-1, with 9 positions matching TRBD2. The CDR3 sequence is 16 residues long. Trimming at V came to 4 bases and at J to 1 base, leaving 4 bases not matched to a gene. CDR1 is KGHDR and CDR2 is SFDVKD in the germline V gene.

This clonotype was picked up many times. The rearrangement uses TRBV28 and TRBJ1-1, with TRBD1 matching over 9 bases. V shed 3 bases, J shed 4 bases, and the junction held 3 bases outside the gene matches. Germline V gene lookup returns CDR1 MDHEN and CDR2 SYDVKM. CDR3 length: 14 amino acids. The CDR3 DNA is TGTGCCAGCAGTTTTAACAGGGGGCCCACTGAAGCTTTCTTT. This encodes CASSFNRGPTEAFF.

Notes on this clonotype: Germline is not matched at one junction end, which may reflect a read error. The gene calls are TRBV4-2 and TRBJ1-1; 8 bases match TRBD1. The CDR3 is made up of 15 amino acids. Germline CDR1 reads LGHNA; CDR2 reads YNFKEQ. The CDR3 sequence: CVSSQDGAGGVEAFF. In nucleotides, the CDR3 is TGTGTCAGCAGCCAAGATGGGGCAGGGGGCGTTGAAGCTTTCTTT.

This clonotype has more than one count but fewer than ten. This clone may be a read error of a much larger clone one base away. No conserved phenylalanine or tryptophan is present at the end of the CDR3, so a read error is the likely explanation. The CDR3, as DNA: TGCAGTGCTAGAGCCTTACGGGGGGACCAGCCCCAGCATTCT. This translates into CSARALRGDQPQHS. This chain uses TRBV20-1 with TRBJ1-5; D is perhaps TRBD1 (5 bases). The V gene lost 1 base and the J gene lost 7 bases, with 14 bases spanning the gap. The CDR3 loop spans 14 amino acids. CDR1 and CDR2 from the germline V gene are DFQATT and SNEGSKA (reference sequence).

This clonotype appeared many times. The chain links TRBV10-3 to TRBJ1-2; tentatively, D is TRBD1 (5 bases). This CDR3 region has 13 residues. V was trimmed by 6 bases and J by 8 bases, leaving 16 bases between them. The germline V gene encodes CDR1 ENHRY and CDR2 SYGVKD. The CDR3 protein is CAIRPGALRGYTF. The CDR3 DNA reads as TGTGCCATCAGACCCGGGGCTCTTCGGGGCTACACCTTC.

At least ten counts were recorded for this clonotype. The V gene is TRBV27, the J gene TRBJ2-7; 7 bases match TRBD2. The CDR3 consists of 14 residues. Germline loops: CDR1 MNHEY, CDR2 SMNVEV (reference sequence). Trimming removed 6 bases from V and 3 bases from J; junction bases left unmatched: 8. The CDR3 loop is CASSPTSENYEQYF. The CDR3 DNA is TGTGCCAGCAGCCCAACTAGCGAGAACTACGAGCAGTACTTC.

This clonotype was observed many times. V and J are TRBV4-2 and TRBJ1-2; D uncertain. The CDR3 consists of 14 residues. Between the trimmed V and J ends, which lost 1 base and 4 bases, there was a span of 10 bases. CDR1 is LGHNA and CDR2 is YNFKEQ in the germline V gene. The CDR3 DNA reads as TGTGCCAGCAGCCAAGCTTCGGAGCTCTATGGCTACACCTTC. It encodes CASSQASELYGYTF.

Turning to this clonotype: This may come from a read error, since a much larger clone is one base off. The chain carries TRBV9 and TRBJ2-5; D may be TRBD1 (6 bases). Trimming left V 3 bases short and J 5 bases short, with 20 bases between. Germline-derived CDR1 and CDR2 are SGDLS and YYNGEE. This CDR3 contains 16 residues. The CDR3 sequence: CASSARLQGGRETQYF. Written as DNA, the CDR3 is TGTGCCAGCAGCGCGAGGTTACAGGGTGGCAGGGAGACCCAGTACTTC.

This clonotype occurred many times. The gene calls are TRBV6-1 and TRBJ1-1; D uncertain. The CDR3 runs 14 residues. Germline assignment: CDR1 MNHNS and CDR2 SASEGT. V dropped 1 base and J dropped 9 bases, with 15 bases sitting between them. CDR3 in DNA: TGTGCCAGCAGTGAAGGTTGGCGCACCGGAAAAGCTTTCTTT. Translated, it gives CASSEGWRTGKAFF.

This clonotype occurred many times. The rearrangement joins TRBV15 to TRBJ2-1; no clear D. V was clipped by 1 base and J by 0 bases, with 13 bases between them. Germline CDR1 reads LNHNV; CDR2 reads YYDKDF (reference sequence). CDR3 size: 17 residues. Here the CDR3 reads CATSRVFNRYSYNEQFF. CDR3 nucleotide sequence: TGTGCCACCAGCAGAGTATTTAACCGCTACTCCTACAATGAGCAGTTCTTC.

There are many counts of this clonotype. The rearrangement links TRBV10-3 to TRBJ2-7, with TRBD1 matching over 8 bases. With 8 bases clipped from V and 5 bases from J, the junction kept 11 bases outside the gene matches. Looked up from germline, CDR1 is ENHRY and CDR2 is SYGVKD. This CDR3 contains 14 residues. CDR3: CAIQRDRSLDEQYF. In nucleotides, the CDR3 is TGTGCCATCCAAAGGGACAGGTCCTTGGACGAGCAGTACTTC.

This clonotype has ten or more counts. CDR3 coding DNA: TGTGCCAGCAGCGGGACTAGCGGGCCGACCTACGAGCAGTACTTC. It encodes CASSGTSGPTYEQYF. V gene TRBV11-2 combines with J gene TRBJ2-7; 12 bases agree with TRBD2. V lost 5 bases to trimming and J lost 2 bases; unmatched junction nucleotides: 4. Germline V gives CDR1 SGHAT, CDR2 FQNNGV. The CDR3 consists of 15 residues.